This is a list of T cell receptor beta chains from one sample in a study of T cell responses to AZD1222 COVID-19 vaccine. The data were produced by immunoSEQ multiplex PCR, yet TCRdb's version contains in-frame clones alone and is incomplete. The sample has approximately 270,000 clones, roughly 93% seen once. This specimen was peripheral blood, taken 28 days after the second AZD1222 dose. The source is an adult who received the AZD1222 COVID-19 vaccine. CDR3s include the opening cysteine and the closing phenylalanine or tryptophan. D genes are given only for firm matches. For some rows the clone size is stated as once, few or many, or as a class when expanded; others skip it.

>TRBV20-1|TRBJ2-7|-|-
TGCAGTGCTAGTTCCCGGGACGCCTATCCCTACGAGCAGTACTTC
CSASSRDAYPYEQYF
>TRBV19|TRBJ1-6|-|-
TGTGCCAGTAGTATCGTGGATTCACCCCTCCACTTT
CASSIVDSPLHF
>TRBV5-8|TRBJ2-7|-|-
TGTGCCAGCAGCTTGACGGGGTTCACCTACGAGCAGTACTTC
CASSLTGFTYEQYF
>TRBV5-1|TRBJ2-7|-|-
TGCGCCAGCAGCTTGAGTACTGGGGAAGGGAACGAGCAGTACTTC
CASSLSTGEGNEQYF
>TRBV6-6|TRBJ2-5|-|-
TGTGCCAGCCGCCAAGAGACCCAGTACTTC
CASRQETQYF
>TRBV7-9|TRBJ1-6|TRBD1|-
TGTGCCAGCAGCTTCGGACAGGACCATTCACCCCTCCACTTT
CASSFGQDHSPLHF
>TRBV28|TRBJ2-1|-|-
TGTGCCAGCAGTCCTACTTCTCACGGGGGAACTGAGCAGTTCTTC
CASSPTSHGGTEQFF
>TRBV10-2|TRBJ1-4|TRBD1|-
TGCGCCAGCAGTGAATTGGGACAGGGATCTAATGAAAAACTGTTTTTT
CASSELGQGSNEKLFF
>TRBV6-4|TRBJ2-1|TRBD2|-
TGTGCCAGCAGTGGGACTAGCGGGAGAGGGTCCTACAATGAGCAGTTCTTC
CASSGTSGRGSYNEQFF
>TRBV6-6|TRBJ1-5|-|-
TGTGCCAGCAGTTATTCCAGGAGCGTCCCCCATCAGCCCCAGCATTTT
CASSYSRSVPHQPQHF
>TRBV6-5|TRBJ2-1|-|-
TGTGCCAGCAGGATAGGGGGGGCCAATGAGCAGTTCTTC
CASRIGGANEQFF
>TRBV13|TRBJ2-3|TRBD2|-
TGTGCCAGCAGTCCTAGCGGGGGGTTCTTCACAGATACGCAGTATTTT
CASSPSGGFFTDTQYF
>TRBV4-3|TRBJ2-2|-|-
TGCGCCAGCAGCCCTAGGGGGAGCACCGGGGAGCTGTTTTTT
CASSPRGSTGELFF
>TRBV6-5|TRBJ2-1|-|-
TGTGCCAGCAGTTACTCGACTCCGAACAATGAGCAGTTCTTC
CASSYSTPNNEQFF
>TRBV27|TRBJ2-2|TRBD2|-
TGTGCCAGCAGTTTCCCGGGACTAGCGGGAGCCGCCGGGGAGCTGTTTTTT
CASSFPGLAGAAGELFF
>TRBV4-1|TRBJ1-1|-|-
TGCGCCAGCAGCCAAGTGGGGAACACTGAAGCTTTCTTT
CASSQVGNTEAFF
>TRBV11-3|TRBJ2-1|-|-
TGTGCCAGCAGCCAGGGGGGGGCGGGTGAAAACAATGAGCAGTTCTTC
CASSQGGAGENNEQFF
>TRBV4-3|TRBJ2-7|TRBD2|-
TGCGCCAGCAGCCAGTCTAGCGGGAGTAGGGTCGAGCAGTACTTC
CASSQSSGSRVEQYF
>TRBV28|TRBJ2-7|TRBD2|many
TGTGCCAGCAGCTTAGCGGGGGGGCCGAACGAGCAGTACTTC
CASSLAGGPNEQYF
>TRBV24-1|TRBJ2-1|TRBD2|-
TGTGCCACAGCAGCGGGAGTCAACAATGAGCAGTTCTTC
CATAAGVNNEQFF
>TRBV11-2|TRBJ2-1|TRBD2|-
TGTGCCAGCAGCTCCCCCCTTACAGCGGGAGGGCCCAGGTACAATGAGCAGTTCTTC
CASSSPLTAGGPRYNEQFF
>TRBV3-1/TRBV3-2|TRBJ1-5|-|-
TGTGCCAGCAGTGGGGATACAACGAGTAGCAATCAGCCCCAGCATTTT
CASSGDTTSSNQPQHF
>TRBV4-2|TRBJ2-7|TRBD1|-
TGTGCCAGCAGCCATTCCGGGACAGGGGAGATTTTC
CASSHSGTGEIF
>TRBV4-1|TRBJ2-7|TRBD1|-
TGCGCCAGCAGCCGAGAGGGGGCATATCCCTACGAGCAGTACTTC
CASSREGAYPYEQYF
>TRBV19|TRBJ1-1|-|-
TGTGCCAGTAGGAGCACTGAAGCTTTCTTT
CASRSTEAFF
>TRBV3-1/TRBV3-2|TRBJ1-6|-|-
TGTGCCAGCAGCCACGGGACGAATTCACCCCTCCACTTT
CASSHGTNSPLHF
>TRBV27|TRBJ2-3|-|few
TGTGCCAGCAGTTTTTTCGGCCGGGGGGATACGCAGTATTTT
CASSFFGRGDTQYF
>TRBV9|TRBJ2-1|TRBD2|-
TGTGCCAGCAGCGGGACTAGCGGGAGCTCCTACAATGAGCAGTTCTTC
CASSGTSGSSYNEQFF
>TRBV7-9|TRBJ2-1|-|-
TGTGCCAGCAGCCCCGGGACATACGGTGAGCAGTTCTTC
CASSPGTYGEQFF
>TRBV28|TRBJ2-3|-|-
TGTGCCAGCAGTTCACTAGGAGGAGGGGGGCCCACAGATACGCAGTATTTT
CASSSLGGGGPTDTQYF
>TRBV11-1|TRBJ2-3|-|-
TGTGCCAGCAGCTTTACCCCCGGGACTAGCACAGATACGCAGTATTTT
CASSFTPGTSTDTQYF
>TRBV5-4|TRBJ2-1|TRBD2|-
TGTGCCAGCAGCTTGGTGGTGCTAGCGGGGTCGGGTTACAATGAGCAGTTCTTC
CASSLVVLAGSGYNEQFF
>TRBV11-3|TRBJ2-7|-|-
TGTGCCAGCAGCTTAGAAGCGGACCACGAGCAGTACTTC
CASSLEADHEQYF
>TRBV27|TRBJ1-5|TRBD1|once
TGTGCCAGCAGTTCCCGACAGGGCCCAGGCGTTAGCAATCAGCCCCAGCATTTT
CASSSRQGPGVSNQPQHF
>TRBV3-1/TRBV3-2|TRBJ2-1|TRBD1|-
TGTGCCAGCAGCGCCGGGACAGGGAACGACAATGAGCAGTTCTTC
CASSAGTGNDNEQFF
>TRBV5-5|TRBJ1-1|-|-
TGTGCCAGCAGCGTAGTCAGTAGCACTGAAGCTTTCTTT
CASSVVSSTEAFF